These T cell receptor beta chains were read from a single sample in a study of type 1 and type 2 diabetes patients. TCRdb independently ran MiXCR on the multiplex PCR reads; one entry per CDR3 protein. This table has a few hundred thousand distinct CDR3 sequences, 45% to 60% appearing once. The sample consisted of peripheral blood mononuclear cells (PBMCs). The receptor source for this set is a man aged 18 to 35 with type 2 diabetes. Both conserved end residues are part of each CDR3. The order of the fields is J gene, V gene, CDR3 protein.

J gene: TRBJ2-1; V gene: TRBV18; CDR3 protein: CASSLVSSSYNEQFF
J gene: TRBJ1-1; V gene: TRBV5-1; CDR3 protein: CASSLGTVPPSNTEAFF
J gene: TRBJ2-3; V gene: TRBV7-2; CDR3 protein: CASSEYGDTQYF
J gene: TRBJ2-1; V gene: TRBV6-5; CDR3 protein: CASRLTGTGGDNEQFF
J gene: TRBJ2-1; V gene: TRBV7-3; CDR3 protein: CASSPEGGRASGEQFF
J gene: TRBJ2-1; V gene: TRBV28; CDR3 protein: CASAYDSGGLNEQFF
J gene: TRBJ2-5; V gene: TRBV12-3/TRBV12-4; CDR3 protein: CASSLMGPRSETQYF
J gene: TRBJ1-2; V gene: TRBV20-1; CDR3 protein: CSASPETGFGYGYTF
J gene: TRBJ1-2; V gene: TRBV10-1; CDR3 protein: CASSAGTVAGYTF
J gene: TRBJ1-2; V gene: TRBV27; CDR3 protein: CASSSQQGLVEGYTF
J gene: TRBJ1-4; V gene: TRBV7-2; CDR3 protein: CASSSGIGRGANERLFF
J gene: TRBJ1-2; V gene: TRBV29-1; CDR3 protein: CSAGGTAGGGYTF
J gene: TRBJ2-3; V gene: TRBV12-3/TRBV12-4; CDR3 protein: CASSQVTRTDTQYF
J gene: TRBJ2-7; V gene: TRBV24-1; CDR3 protein: CATSDGGAYEQYF
J gene: TRBJ2-7; V gene: TRBV10-1; CDR3 protein: CAIRQGNNDYEQYF
J gene: TRBJ2-7; V gene: TRBV6-6; CDR3 protein: CAISTSGSNEQYF
J gene: TRBJ2-7; V gene: TRBV20-1; CDR3 protein: CSALDYEQYF
J gene: TRBJ2-7; V gene: TRBV7-9; CDR3 protein: CASSNPGLAGGLYEQYF
J gene: TRBJ1-6; V gene: TRBV7-9; CDR3 protein: CASSGAEDGHSPLHF
J gene: TRBJ1-4; V gene: TRBV14; CDR3 protein: CASSQGLGPFVNEKLFF